These 22 T cell receptor beta chains came from one sample sequenced in a study of T-cell memory formation after mild COVID-19. One entry per CDR3 protein, called by TCRdb with MiXCR from the 5' RACE reads. The sample contains around 530,000 distinct CDR3 sequences, about 20% of which appear only once. Sequencing was done on a sample of PBMCs or a T cell subset sorted from them (not recorded which). The receptors were gathered from an adult woman who had mild COVID-19 (a few samples of this study predate the infection). Cell type and time point are not known.

This clonotype was detected a few times. The CDR3 nucleotides read TGTGCCAGCTCACCAGGACAGGGACGGACTCAGCCCCAGCATTTT. Translated: CASSPGQGRTQPQHF. The V gene is TRBV18, the J gene TRBJ1-5; 8 bases are shared with TRBD1. The CDR3 consists of 15 residues. Germline loops: CDR1 KGHSH, CDR2 LQKENI. V trimming: 2 bases; J trimming: 6 bases; junction bases outside the gene matches: 6.

This clonotype was observed a handful of times. This chain connects TRBV20-1 to TRBJ1-4; unclear D gene. Germline V gene lookup returns CDR1 DFQATT and CDR2 SNEGSKA (reference sequence). The CDR3 runs to 14 residues. Trimming removed 5 bases at V and 7 bases at J, with 17 bases between. The CDR3 DNA is TGCAGTGCTCAGCGAACACCCGGTGCTGAAAAACTGTTTTTT. Protein product: CSAQRTPGAEKLFF.

This clonotype was detected only a few times. This rearrangement joins TRBV6-6 to TRBJ2-3; 8 bases match TRBD2. After removal of 5 bases from V and 5 bases from J, the junction contained 12 bases not matched to a gene. The CDR3 is made up of 16 amino acids. Germline V gene sequence: CDR1 MNHNY, CDR2 SVGAGI (reference sequence). The CDR3 spells CASSPDGRGTGDTQYF. The DNA of the CDR3 is TGTGCCAGCAGTCCAGACGGGAGGGGTACTGGAGATACGCAGTATTTT.

The V and J genes are TRBV5-8 and TRBJ2-7, with D uncertain. Between the trimmed V and J ends, which lost 3 bases and 2 bases, there was a span of 9 bases. There are 13 residues in the CDR3. Germline V gene data show CDR1 as SGHTS and CDR2 as YDEGEE. Here the CDR3 DNA reads TGTGCCAGCAGCTCCCAGACTCCCTACGAGCAGTACTTC. Protein sequence: CASSSQTPYEQYF. Variable domain in full (rest from reference TRBV5-8 and TRBJ2-7): EAGVTQSPTHLIKTRGQQATLRCSPISGHTSVYWYQQALGLGLQFLLWYDEGEERNRGNFPPRFSGRQFPNYSSELNVNALELEDSALYLCASSSQTPYEQYFGPGTRLTVT.

This chain uses TRBV20-1 with TRBJ1-1; D is undetermined. Trimming removed 0 bases at V and 5 bases at J, with 16 bases between. Germline assignment: CDR1 DFQATT and CDR2 SNEGSKA (reference sequence). The CDR3 covers 15 residues. CDR3 loop: CSARDDVEGRTEAFF. CDR3 sequence (DNA): TGCAGTGCTAGAGATGATGTGGAAGGGAGAACTGAAGCTTTCTTT.

This clonotype was detected a few times. The chain carries TRBV9 and TRBJ2-1; 10 positions agree with TRBD2. V was pared by 0 bases and J by 13 bases, with 7 bases of the junction left unmatched. The CDR3 covers 14 residues. In germline, CDR1 is SGDLS, CDR2 YYNGEE. The DNA of the CDR3 is TGTGCCAGCAGCGTAGATGATAGCGGGAGGTCACAGTTCTTC. It codes for CASSVDDSGRSQFF.

V is TRBV3-1 and J is TRBJ1-2, with D perhaps matching TRBD1 (5 bases). Trimming removed 1 base from V and 13 bases from J, with 22 bases in between. The CDR3 consists of 15 residues. The germline gives CDR1 LGHDT, CDR2 YNNKEL (reference sequence). The CDR3 loop reads CASSQVGTPSGSCTF. CDR3 sequence (DNA): TGTGCCAGCAGCCAAGTGGGGACCCCCAGTGGAAGCTGCACCTTC.

The chain recombines TRBV7-2 with TRBJ2-5; TRBD1 matches 9 bases. Germline CDR1 SGHTA, CDR2 FQGNSA. With 5 bases clipped from V and 1 base from J, the junction kept 5 bases outside the gene matches. The CDR3 is 15 residues long. CDR3 loop: CASSTGQGPQETQYF. CDR3 DNA: TGTGCCAGCAGCACGGGACAGGGTCCCCAAGAGACCCAGTACTTC.

In its sample, this clonotype was seen a few times. The V and J genes are TRBV11-2 and TRBJ2-3; no clear D. The V end lost 4 bases, the J end lost 3 bases, and 14 bases lay between the germline ends. Germline V lookup: CDR1 SGHAT, CDR2 FQNNGV. CDR3 length equals 15 residues. In DNA, the CDR3 is TGTGCCAGCAGCTCTACGCTAGGAGAGACAGATACGCAGTATTTT. Residues: CASSSTLGETDTQYF.

The table lists this clonotype with a few counts. The J gene is TRBJ1-5, the V gene TRBV6-6, with D possibly matching TRBD1 (5 bases). In germline, CDR1 is MNHNY, CDR2 SVGAGI (reference sequence). CDR3 length: 14 residues. The V and J ends lost 7 bases and 4 bases respectively, with 14 bases between them. This CDR3 is CASTTLGVNQPQHF. Written as DNA, the CDR3 is TGTGCCAGCACCACCTTAGGGGTTAATCAGCCCCAGCATTTT.

This chain uses TRBV9 with TRBJ2-1; 7 nucleotides match TRBD2. Trimming cost V 4 bases and J 1 base; bases outside gene matches: 5. The CDR3 consists of 15 residues. CDR1 is SGDLS and CDR2 is YYNGEE in the germline V gene. CDR3 loop: CASSPMGGSYNEQFF. CDR3 in DNA: TGTGCCAGCAGCCCCATGGGGGGGTCCTACAATGAGCAGTTCTTC.

This clonotype was seen a few times. The chain employs TRBV25-1 and TRBJ2-7; unclear D gene. V was trimmed by 5 bases and J by 2 bases, leaving 10 bases between them. The CDR3 is 13 amino acids. The germline CDR1 and CDR2 sequences are MGHDK and SYGVNS. Here the CDR3 DNA reads TGTGCCAGCAGTTCTCCTAATACCTACGAGCAGTACTTC. This codes for CASSSPNTYEQYF.

At least ten counts were recorded for this clonotype. The chain couples TRBV12-3 or TRBV12-4 to TRBJ2-1, with 10 nucleotides matching TRBD2. This CDR3 region has 17 residues. V shed 1 base and J 4 bases; nucleotides not matched to a gene: 7. The CDR3 sequence: CASSLGQREGRYNEQFF. In DNA, the CDR3 is TGTGCCAGCAGTTTAGGGCAGCGGGAGGGCCGGTACAATGAGCAGTTCTTC.

This clonotype has just a few counts. V and J are TRBV7-3 and TRBJ2-5, with 9 bases matching TRBD1. CDR3 size: 15 residues. The germline gives CDR1 SGHTA, CDR2 FQGTGA. Germline trimming cut 5 bases from V and 0 bases from J; bases unmatched to any gene: 4. The CDR3 sequence is CASSRRTGDQETQYF. The CDR3 bases are TGTGCCAGCAGCCGGAGGACAGGGGACCAAGAGACCCAGTACTTC.

The V gene is TRBV2, the J gene TRBJ2-2, with 9 bases identical to TRBD2. The CDR3 is 15 residues long. Trimming at V came to 7 bases and at J to 6 bases, leaving 9 bases not matched to a gene. Germline values: CDR1 SNHLY, CDR2 FYNNEI. CDR3: CASTRRSGGPGELFF. The DNA of the CDR3 is TGTGCCAGCACTCGGAGGAGCGGGGGGCCCGGGGAGCTGTTTTTT. The full variable domain, rest sourced from reference TRBV2 and TRBJ2-2, is EPEVTQTPSHQVTQMGQEVILRCVPISNHLYFYWYRQILGQKVEFLVSFYNNEISEKSEIFDDQFSVERPDGSNFTLKIRSTKLEDSAMYFCASTRRSGGPGELFFGEGSRLTVL.

A few counts support this clonotype. The J gene is TRBJ2-3, the V gene TRBV18; D gene uncertain. The length of the CDR3 is 13 residues. Germline CDR1 and CDR2: KGHSH and LQKENI. V shed 7 bases and J shed 0 bases, with 8 bases lying between them. The CDR3 loop is CASCQESTDTQYF. CDR3 coding DNA: TGTGCCAGCTGCCAAGAGAGCACAGATACGCAGTATTTT. The variable domain in full, with the rest retrieved from reference TRBV18 and TRBJ2-3, is NAGVMQNPRHLVRRRGQEARLRCSPMKGHSHVYWYRQLPEEGLKFMVYLQKENIIDESGMPKERFSAEFPKEGPSILRIQQVVRGDSAAYFCASCQESTDTQYFGPGTRLTVL.

The chain employs TRBV7-9 and TRBJ2-2, with 7 positions matching TRBD2. This CDR3 contains 12 residues. Germline loops: CDR1 SEHNR, CDR2 FQNEAQ (reference sequence). Unmatched junction bases numbered 4, after V lost 8 bases and J lost 7 bases. The CDR3 DNA reads TGTGCCAGCGGGGGGGAGATCGGGGAGCTGTTTTTT. Translation gives CASGGEIGELFF.

This clonotype appeared a few times. Its ends do not fully match the called genes, so a read error is possible. This chain joins TRBV4-1 and TRBJ1-4; the D is unclear. CDR1 is MGHRA and CDR2 is YSYEKL in the germline V gene. This CDR3 has 10 residues. CDR3 sequence reads: CASSLTGPLF. CDR3 nucleotides: TGCGCCAGCAGCCTTACCGGGCCCCTTTTT.

This clonotype appeared a few times. The chain couples TRBV27 to TRBJ1-5, with D hard to call. The CDR3 is made up of 15 amino acids. V was shortened by 10 bases and J by 3 bases, with 19 bases between the two germline ends. Germline V gene lookup returns CDR1 MNHEY and CDR2 SMNVEV (reference sequence). The CDR3 loop reads CATSEIPAPNQPQHF. CDR3 DNA sequence: TGTGCCACCAGCGAGATACCCGCCCCCAATCAGCCCCAGCATTTT.

The chain recombines TRBV20-1 with TRBJ2-3; TRBD2 matches 16 bases. With 3 bases clipped from V and 3 bases from J, the junction kept 6 bases outside the gene matches. CDR3 size: 17 residues. Germline-derived CDR1 and CDR2 are DFQATT and SNEGSKA (reference sequence). The CDR3 here is CSARGTSGRAGTDTQYF. The CDR3, as DNA: TGCAGTGCTAGGGGGACTAGCGGGAGGGCCGGGACAGATACGCAGTATTTT.

In its sample, this clonotype was seen a few times. The chain is built from TRBV6-5 and TRBJ1-2, with 7 bases aligning to TRBD1. The CDR3 length is 16 residues. Germline V gene lookup returns CDR1 MNHEY and CDR2 SVGAGI. Trimming removed 6 bases from V and 8 bases from J; junction bases left unmatched: 18. CDR3 in amino acids: CASSPPGRDRSRGYTF. For the CDR3, the DNA is TGTGCCAGCAGCCCTCCGGGGCGGGACAGATCGCGGGGCTACACCTTC.

The CDR3, as DNA: TGTGCCACCAGCGGGGGTCCGGGAGGCTACACCTTC. This translates into CATSGGPGGYTF. The V call is TRBV24-1, the J call TRBJ1-2; D possibly corresponds to TRBD1 (5 bases). Germline V gives CDR1 KGHDR, CDR2 SFDVKD. The CDR3 runs to 12 residues. V lost 7 bases to trimming and J lost 8 bases, with 13 bases between them.